The T cell receptor (beta chain) described here comes from a study of T cell responses to AZD1222 COVID-19 vaccine. Clones were read by immunoSEQ multiplex PCR, and TCRdb kept only the in-frame ones, dropping some. The sample consists of fewer than 150,000 clones, 85% to 90% of them appearing once. On this clone: Its antigen is undetermined.

This CDR3 spans 11 amino acids. V lost 5 bases and J 11 bases, leaving 12 bases between the germline ends. Germline V gene lookup returns CDR1 SGHNT and CDR2 YENEEA. General observations from the study: Spike-specific TCR repertoires showed rising breadth and depth after two AZD1222 doses. Unmutated regions of variants are reportedly targeted by nearly half of spike-specific TCRs.

The sequencing here drew on peripheral blood, taken 28 days after the second AZD1222 dose. This chain links TRBV11-3 with TRBJ1-1; D is perhaps TRBD1 (6 bases). This clonotype was obtained from an adult who received the AZD1222 COVID-19 vaccine. The CDR3 DNA reads as TGTGCCAGCAGCCTGACAGGAATGGCTTTCTTT. This sequence encodes CASSLTGMAFF.